The 14 T cell receptor beta chains presented below share a single source sample, sequenced in a study of T cells in Graves' hyperthyroidism and ophthalmopathy. RNA transcripts provided the source from which TCR beta CDR3 regions were amplified. The HTBI set primed first-round TCR CDR3 RT-PCR. TCRdb re-called the multiplex PCR reads with MiXCR, one entry per CDR3 protein. The sample consists of fewer than 550,000 distinct CDR3 sequences, 15% to 19% of them appearing once. The sequenced sample consisted of blood. Every receptor here comes from a woman under 30 with Graves' hyperthyroidism.

This clonotype was seen at least ten times. The chain couples TRBV12-3 or TRBV12-4 to TRBJ1-2; 7 nucleotides match TRBD1. After removal of 6 bases from V and 2 bases from J, the junction contained 9 bases not matched to a gene. This CDR3 has 15 residues. The CDR3 protein is CASRGRDSANYGYTF. CDR3 DNA sequence: TGTGCCAGCAGGGGAAGGGACAGCGCCAACTATGGCTACACCTTC.

This clonotype has ten or more counts. The chain has TRBV4-1 and TRBJ2-1; D not certain. V lost 4 bases to trimming and J lost 5 bases, with 12 bases between them. This CDR3 spans 14 amino acids. Germline CDR1 is MGHRA and CDR2 is YSYEKL. The CDR3 here is CASSPYAFNNEQFF. CDR3 nucleotide sequence: TGCGCCAGCAGCCCCTACGCCTTTAACAATGAGCAGTTCTTC.

This clonotype was counted at least ten times. V usage is TRBV6-2 or TRBV6-3 and J usage is TRBJ1-1; D not resolved. Germline loops: CDR1 MNHEY, CDR2 SVGEGT. CDR3 length: 14 amino acids. V gave up 5 bases and J gave up 0 bases, with 10 bases separating them. The CDR3, as DNA: TGTGCCAGCAGTGCTACGGGGATGAACACTGAAGCTTTCTTT. Encoded protein: CASSATGMNTEAFF.

In this sample, this clonotype turned up many times. The V gene is TRBV3-1, the J gene TRBJ2-7, with 8 bases lining up with TRBD2. Trimming cost V 1 base and J 2 bases; bases outside gene matches: 7. Germline V gene sequence: CDR1 LGHDT, CDR2 YNNKEL (reference sequence). The CDR3 sequence is 16 residues long. CDR3 nucleotides: TGTGCCAGCAGCCAAGCCAGCGGGGGTACTACCTACGAGCAGTACTTC. Encoded protein: CASSQASGGTTYEQYF.

This clonotype occurred a few times. The chain combines TRBV5-6 with TRBJ1-1; 9 bases line up with TRBD1. Germline CDR1 and CDR2: SGHDT and YYEEEE. V lost 4 bases and J lost 6; bases outside the gene matches: 7. The CDR3 spans 14 residues. The CDR3 nucleotides are TGTGCCAGCAGCAACCGGGACAGGGCCCCTGAAGCTTTCTTT. The encoded protein is CASSNRDRAPEAFF. The full variable domain, its missing parts supplied by reference TRBV5-6 and TRBJ1-1, is DAGVTQSPTHLIKTRGQQVTLRCSPKSGHDTVSWYQQALGQGPQFIFQYYEEEERQRGNFPDRFSGHQFPNYSSELNVNALLLGDSALYLCASSNRDRAPEAFFGQGTRLTVV.

This clonotype appeared a few times. This chain links TRBV2 with TRBJ2-6, with D perhaps matching TRBD1 (5 bases). The CDR3 runs 15 residues. Trimming shortened V by 6 bases and J by 5 bases, and 14 bases separated the two germline ends. Germline CDR1 is SNHLY and CDR2 is FYNNEI. The CDR3 nucleotides read TGTGCCAGCAGGGCGACAGACACGAGGGCCAACGTCCTGACTTTC. Protein: CASRATDTRANVLTF.

This clonotype has at least ten counts. The V and J genes are TRBV3-1 and TRBJ1-1; no clear D. Trimming cost V 1 base and J 11 bases, with 8 bases left between them. CDR1 LGHDT and CDR2 YNNKEL come from the germline V gene (reference sequence). The length of the CDR3 is 11 residues. For the CDR3, the DNA is TGTGCCAGCAGCCAAGGAACGGGTGCTTTCTTT. Amino acid sequence: CASSQGTGAFF.

This clonotype appeared a few times. The V call is TRBV20-1, the J call TRBJ2-3; TRBD2 matches 11 bases. Unmatched junction bases numbered 6, after V lost 6 bases and J lost 1 base. The CDR3 is made up of 15 amino acids. Germline V CDR1 and CDR2: DFQATT, SNEGSKA (reference sequence). The CDR3: CSATSGSVRTDTQYF. In DNA, the CDR3 is TGCAGTGCAACTAGCGGGAGCGTCCGCACAGATACGCAGTATTTT.

In its sample, this clonotype was seen many times. This chain connects TRBV6-5 to TRBJ1-1; perhaps TRBD1 as D (5 bases). Germline CDR1 MNHEY, CDR2 SVGAGI. The CDR3 is 16 residues long. Trimming took off 2 bases at V and 8 bases at J, with 21 bases between the two ends. The CDR3 DNA is TGTGCCAGCAGTTACGAGGTTTCCGGGGCCCCGCGAGAAGCTTTCTTT. It yields the protein CASSYEVSGAPREAFF.

This chain joins TRBV28 and TRBJ2-5; D is perhaps TRBD2 (6 bases). Germline V CDR1 and CDR2: MDHEN, SYDVKM. The CDR3 has 15 residues. The V gene lost 5 bases and the J gene lost 2 bases, with 15 bases spanning the gap. CDR3 protein: CASSLSLAGQETQYF. The CDR3 DNA is TGTGCCAGCAGTCTCTCCCTGGCGGGGCAAGAGACCCAGTACTTC.

This clonotype was counted many times. This chain connects TRBV7-8 to TRBJ2-1; TRBD2 matches at 8 bases. The trim removed 5 bases at V and 7 bases at J, leaving 10 bases unmatched. This CDR3 region has 15 residues. The germline gives CDR1 SGHVS, CDR2 FQNEAQ. DNA for the CDR3: TGTGCCAGCAGCCGGGGGGGGGCGGGAAGTAATGAGCAGTTCTTC. Its translation: CASSRGGAGSNEQFF.

This clonotype was seen more than once but under ten times. The chain combines TRBV25-1 with TRBJ1-2, with TRBD1 identical over 7 bases. The J segment lost 4 bases and the V segment lost 2 bases, leaving 7 bases of the junction unmatched. The CDR3 totals 15 residues. The germline gives CDR1 MGHDK, CDR2 SYGVNS. The CDR3 DNA follows: TGTGCCAGCAGTGAAACAGGGGAGAGAGGCTATGGCTACACCTTC. This translates into CASSETGERGYGYTF.

At least ten counts were recorded for this clonotype. This rearrangement joins TRBV28 to TRBJ1-4, with D tentatively TRBD1 (5 bases). Germline lookup yields CDR1 MDHEN and CDR2 SYDVKM. V shed 8 bases and J shed 7 bases, with 14 bases lying between them. The CDR3 extends over 13 amino acids. The CDR3 DNA reads TGTGCCAGCGGGGAGGGGAACGTTGAAAAACTGTTTTTT. Its protein product is CASGEGNVEKLFF.

The table lists this clonotype with many counts. The rearrangement joins TRBV6-1 to TRBJ1-5; perhaps TRBD1 as D (6 bases). The germline V gene has CDR1 MNHNS and CDR2 SASEGT. CDR3 length: 14 amino acids. Trimming pared 7 bases from V and 0 bases from J, leaving 10 bases between. The CDR3 DNA sequence: TGTGCCAGCACCGACAGGAATAGCAATCAGCCCCAGCATTTT. It encodes CASTDRNSNQPQHF.